Presented here are 22 T cell receptor beta chains from one specimen sequenced in a study of CD8 T cells in ankylosing spondylitis. TCRdb independently ran MiXCR on the 5' RACE reads; one entry per CDR3 protein. The table lists 250,000 to 400,000 distinct CDR3 sequences, approximately 10% of them singletons. Sequenced material: blood, either unsorted or a sorted T cell fraction (not recorded which). Receptors originate from a female donor with ankylosing spondylitis or in good health (not recorded which).

This clonotype was counted many times. This chain joins TRBV20-1 and TRBJ1-2; D is unresolved. The CDR3 totals 13 residues. Germline-derived CDR1 and CDR2 are DFQATT and SNEGSKA (reference sequence). The V gene lost 7 bases and the J gene lost 8 bases, with 20 bases spanning the gap. DNA for the CDR3: TGCAGTGGGGAGGACGAAGCCTCTATGGGCTACACCTTC. Amino acids: CSGEDEASMGYTF.

The chain carries TRBV29-1 and TRBJ1-2; 7 bases line up with TRBD1. Germline-derived CDR1 and CDR2 are SQVTM and ANQGSEA. There are 12 residues in the CDR3. V dropped 7 bases and J dropped 6; count of bases not matched to a gene: 8. The CDR3 region has the DNA TGCAGCGCCCCTACAGGGGATGATGGCTACACCTTC. The encoded protein is CSAPTGDDGYTF. Variable domain in full (rest from reference TRBV29-1 and TRBJ1-2): SAVISQKPSRDICQRGTSLTIQCQVDSQVTMMFWYRQQPGQSLTLIATANQGSEATYESGFVIDKFPISRPNLTFSTLTVSNMSPEDSSIYLCSAPTGDDGYTFGSGTRLTVV.

This chain connects TRBV3-1 to TRBJ1-1, with TRBD1 as a possible D gene (5 bases). Germline loops: CDR1 LGHDT, CDR2 YNNKEL (reference sequence). The V end lost 1 base, the J end lost 5 bases, and 11 bases lay between the germline ends. The CDR3 is 14 residues long. The CDR3 here is CASSQVAGRTEAFF. The CDR3 DNA reads TGTGCCAGCAGCCAAGTGGCAGGGAGGACTGAAGCTTTCTTT.

This chain uses TRBV4-2 with TRBJ2-1; 9 bases line up with TRBD2. The CDR3 covers 14 residues. V lost 3 bases to trimming and J lost 5 bases; unmatched junction nucleotides: 2. Germline V gene sequence: CDR1 LGHNA, CDR2 YNFKEQ. The CDR3 sequence: CASSQTSGDNEQFF. The CDR3 DNA sequence: TGTGCCAGCAGCCAGACTAGCGGCGACAATGAGCAGTTCTTC.

This clonotype was picked up many times. The V and J genes are TRBV5-6 and TRBJ2-7, with TRBD2 matching over 8 bases. The junction had 7 bases not matched to a gene; V was cut back by 4 bases and J by 1 base. The germline V gene has CDR1 SGHDT and CDR2 YYEEEE. The CDR3 consists of 15 residues. CDR3 sequence reads: CASSPSGGRSYEQYF. CDR3 coding DNA: TGTGCCAGCAGCCCCAGCGGGGGCAGATCCTACGAGCAGTACTTC.

This clonotype was observed many times. The rearrangement links TRBV19 to TRBJ2-1; D is uncertain. Looked up from germline, CDR1 is LNHDA and CDR2 is SQIVND (reference sequence). The V and J ends lost 5 bases and 4 bases respectively, with 9 bases between them. The CDR3 loop spans 13 amino acids. The CDR3 DNA is TGTGCCAGTAGTGTTTTTAGTTACAATGAGCAGTTCTTC. Translation: CASSVFSYNEQFF.

The chain carries TRBV25-1 and TRBJ2-6; a possible D gene is TRBD1 (6 bases). Trimming took 4 bases from V and 0 from J, leaving 13 bases between them. Looked up from germline, CDR1 is MGHDK and CDR2 is SYGVNS. The CDR3 is made up of 17 amino acids. The CDR3 sequence: CASSGGQSISGANVLTF. For the CDR3, the DNA is TGTGCCAGCAGTGGTGGACAGTCAATCTCTGGGGCCAACGTCCTGACTTTC.

In its sample, this clonotype was seen many times. The V and J genes are TRBV20-1 and TRBJ2-7, with 9 bases matching TRBD2. The CDR3 has 15 amino acids. Germline V gives CDR1 DFQATT, CDR2 SNEGSKA (reference sequence). The junction had 14 bases not matched to a gene; V was cut back by 6 bases and J by 5 bases. The CDR3, as DNA: TGCAGTGCGAGACTCCTAGCGGGGAATCCAAACGAGCAGTACTTC. It is translated as CSARLLAGNPNEQYF.

On this clonotype: At one end, the junction sequence differs from germline, possibly due to a read error. This chain connects TRBV28 to TRBJ1-5, with a tentative D call TRBD1 (5 bases). The CDR3 covers 15 residues. From germline, CDR1 is MDHEN and CDR2 SYDVKM. The CDR3 nucleotides are TGTGCCAGCAGTTTAAGCGACAGAAGCATTCAGCCCCAGCATTTT. Its protein is CASSLSDRSIQPQHF.

The CDR3 here is CASSMGTEAFF. DNA of the CDR3: TGCGCCAGCTCGATGGGCACTGAAGCTTTCTTT. The V gene is TRBV5-1, the J gene TRBJ1-1; D remains ambiguous. V dropped 7 bases and J dropped 4 bases, with 8 bases sitting between them. CDR3 length: 11 residues. Germline V gene lookup returns CDR1 SGHRS and CDR2 YFSETQ.

This clonotype was counted ten times or more. V is TRBV9 and J is TRBJ1-2; D is perhaps TRBD1 (6 bases). CDR1 and CDR2 (germline): SGDLS, YYNGEE. There are 14 residues in the CDR3. Trimming cost V 0 bases and J 5 bases, with 11 bases left between them. CDR3 loop: CASSVESQGYGYTF. The CDR3, as DNA: TGTGCCAGCAGCGTAGAATCGCAGGGGTATGGCTACACCTTC.

This clonotype was counted ten times or more. The chain has TRBV20-1 and TRBJ1-2, with TRBD1 matching over 7 bases. Germline-derived CDR1 and CDR2 are DFQATT and SNEGSKA (reference sequence). V was clipped by 2 bases and J by 6 bases; unmatched bases: 6. This CDR3 spans 13 amino acids. This CDR3 reads CSARSGDSHGYTF. CDR3 DNA: TGCAGTGCTAGATCGGGGGACAGCCATGGCTACACCTTC.

This clonotype was seen many times. The rearrangement links TRBV20-1 to TRBJ2-7; TRBD2 matches 12 bases. Trimming removed 5 bases from V and 3 bases from J; junction bases left unmatched: 5. CDR3 size: 14 residues. From germline, CDR1 is DFQATT and CDR2 SNEGSKA (reference sequence). CDR3 sequence (DNA): TGCAGTGCTTACCTAGCGGGAGGGCGCTACGAGCAGTACTTC. This gives the protein CSAYLAGGRYEQYF.

This sequence joins TRBV10-1 and TRBJ2-7; D gene unclear. The CDR3 has 13 amino acids. Germline CDR1 is WNHNN and CDR2 is SYGVQD (reference sequence). Trimming cost V 7 bases and J 5 bases, with 15 bases left between them. The CDR3 nucleotides are TGCGCCAGCAAAGGAGTGGGCCTGGACGAGCAGTACTTC. Protein: CASKGVGLDEQYF.

The sample holds many counts of this clonotype. The chain is built from TRBV12-3 or TRBV12-4 and TRBJ2-5; TRBD1 might be the D (6 bases). The germline V and J ends were trimmed by 4 bases and 5 bases, with 8 bases remaining between them. This CDR3 contains 12 residues. The CDR3 DNA reads as TGTGCCAGCAGTTCGACAGGCGAGACCCAGTACTTC. It encodes CASSSTGETQYF.

This clonotype was observed at least ten times. The chain uses TRBV24-1 and TRBJ1-5, with no clear D. The V end was cut by 5 bases, the J end by 0 bases, with 4 bases between. The CDR3 has 13 residues. Germline loops: CDR1 KGHDR, CDR2 SFDVKD. CDR3 nucleotide sequence: TGTGCCACCAGTGTCGTTAGCAATCAGCCCCAGCATTTT. This sequence encodes CATSVVSNQPQHF.

This clonotype was recorded many times. The J gene is TRBJ2-1, the V gene TRBV5-1, with 15 bases fitting TRBD2. CDR1 SGHRS and CDR2 YFSETQ come from the germline V gene. The CDR3 extends over 20 amino acids. V lost 3 bases and J lost 2; bases outside the gene matches: 12. Here the CDR3 reads CASSSLMTGTSGRPYNEQFF. CDR3 in DNA: TGCGCCAGCAGCTCGCTAATGACCGGGACTAGCGGGAGGCCCTACAATGAGCAGTTCTTC.

This clonotype was recorded a few times. The genes are TRBV7-8 and TRBJ2-1; 9 bases fit TRBD1. J lost 8 bases, V lost 5 bases, and 10 bases had no gene match. Germline CDR1 reads SGHVS; CDR2 reads FQNEAQ. The CDR3 has 15 amino acids. The CDR3 DNA is TGTGCCAGCAGCAGACAGGGGGTCGGCACGGATGAGCAGTTCTTC. As protein: CASSRQGVGTDEQFF.

The CDR3 DNA sequence: TGCACCCGGGAGCTAGCGGGAGTGGAGACCCAGTACTTC. It specifies CTRELAGVETQYF. The chain links TRBV20-1 to TRBJ2-5, with 10 positions matching TRBD2. Per the germline V gene, CDR1 is DFQATT and CDR2 is SNEGSKA (reference sequence). CDR3 length equals 13 residues.

This clonotype was counted many times. The chain uses TRBV27 and TRBJ2-2; no reliable D call. V shed 3 bases and J shed 6 bases, with 8 bases lying between them. Germline CDR1 and CDR2: MNHEY and SMNVEV (reference sequence). The CDR3 has 13 residues. The DNA of the CDR3 is TGTGCCAGCAGTTTCAGAGTCGCCGGGGAGCTGTTTTTT. Amino acid sequence: CASSFRVAGELFF.

The chain carries TRBV12-3 or TRBV12-4 and TRBJ1-4; a possible D gene is TRBD1 (5 bases). This CDR3 has 16 residues. The ends were cut back, 3 bases at V and 8 bases at J, with 19 bases in the middle. This CDR3 reads CASSFQNGGGREKLFF. The CDR3 bases are TGTGCCAGCAGTTTTCAGAATGGGGGAGGAAGAGAAAAACTGTTTTTT.

This clonotype was detected a few times. The rearrangement uses TRBV11-2 and TRBJ2-7; perhaps TRBD2 as D (6 bases). The CDR3 is 14 amino acids. The V end lost 1 base, the J end lost 7 bases, and 14 bases lay between the germline ends. Germline lookup yields CDR1 SGHAT and CDR2 FQNNGV. CDR3 bases: TGTGCCAGCAGCTTAGGCGGGAACCGTCCTGAGCAGTACTTC. This encodes CASSLGGNRPEQYF.